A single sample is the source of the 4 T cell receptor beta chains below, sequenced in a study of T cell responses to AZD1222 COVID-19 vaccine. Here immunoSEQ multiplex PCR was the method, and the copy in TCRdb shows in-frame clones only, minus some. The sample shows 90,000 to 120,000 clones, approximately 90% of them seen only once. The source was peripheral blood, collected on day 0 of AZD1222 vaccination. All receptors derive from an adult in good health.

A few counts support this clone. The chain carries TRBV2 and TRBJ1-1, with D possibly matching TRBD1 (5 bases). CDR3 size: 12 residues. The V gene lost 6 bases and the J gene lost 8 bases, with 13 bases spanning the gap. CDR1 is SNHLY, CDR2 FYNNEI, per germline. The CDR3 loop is CASSQGAPEAFF. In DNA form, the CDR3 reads TGTGCCAGCAGCCAAGGGGCCCCCGAAGCTTTCTTT. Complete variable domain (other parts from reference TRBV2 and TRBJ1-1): EPEVTQTPSHQVTQMGQEVILRCVPISNHLYFYWYRQILGQKVEFLVSFYNNEISEKSEIFDDQFSVERPDGSNFTLKIRSTKLEDSAMYFCASSQGAPEAFFGQGTRLTVV.

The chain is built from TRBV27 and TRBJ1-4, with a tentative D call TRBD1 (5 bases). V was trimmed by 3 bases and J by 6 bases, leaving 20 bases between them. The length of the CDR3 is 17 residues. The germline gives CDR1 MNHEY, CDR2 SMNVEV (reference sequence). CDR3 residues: CASSFYKPGSRHEKLFF. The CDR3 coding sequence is TGTGCCAGCAGTTTCTATAAACCAGGGTCTCGGCATGAAAAACTGTTTTTT. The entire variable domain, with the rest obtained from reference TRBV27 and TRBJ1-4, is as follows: EAQVTQNPRYLITVTGKKLTVTCSQNMNHEYMSWYRQDPGLGLRQIYYSMNVEVTDKGDVPEGYKVSRKEKRNFPLILESPSPNQTSLYFCASSFYKPGSRHEKLFFGSGTQLSVL.

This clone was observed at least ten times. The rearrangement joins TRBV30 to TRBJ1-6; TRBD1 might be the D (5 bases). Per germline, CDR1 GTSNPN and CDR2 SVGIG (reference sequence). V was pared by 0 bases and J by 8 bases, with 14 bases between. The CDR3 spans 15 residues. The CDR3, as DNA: TGTGCCTGGAGTGTATCTGGGGGTGATTATTCACCCCTCCACTTT. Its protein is CAWSVSGGDYSPLHF.

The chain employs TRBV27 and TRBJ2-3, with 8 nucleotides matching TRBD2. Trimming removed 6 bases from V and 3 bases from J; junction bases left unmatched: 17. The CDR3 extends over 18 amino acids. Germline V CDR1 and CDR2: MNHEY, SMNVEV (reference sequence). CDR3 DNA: TGTGCCAGCAGCCCCTCAGCGGGGGAGTCGAAAATTACAGATACGCAGTATTTT. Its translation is CASSPSAGESKITDTQYF.